Here is one T cell receptor beta chain with its context. What antigen it recognizes has not been identified. No quality values exist for individual bases; no much larger clone is one base distant. The time point label of this sample denotes: pre-treatment sample, taken before nivolumab and TIL therapy. The baseline tumor samples, taken from the same resection that was used to grow TIL, were excised metastases, most often pleural nodules or supraclavicular lymph nodes. Tumors were harvested before any PD-1/PD-L1 blockade; patients then received nivolumab, and those progressing received lymphodepletion, expanded TIL infusion and IL-2. Adults with stage 4 NSCLC were enrolled from late 2017 to January 2020 in a dual-center phase I trial. Samples were obtained from a single-arm, open-label phase I trial in which tumor-infiltrating lymphocyte therapy with nivolumab was evaluated in advanced non-small cell lung cancer. Parts of each resected tumor were snap-frozen in liquid nitrogen and kept at -80 degrees C. Tumor regions of interest were selected on H&E sections using laser-capture macrodissection, ground into approximately 15 mg aliquots, and extracted using Qiagen Allprep kits.

Via the germline V gene (reference sequence), CDR1 is MNHNY and CDR2 SVGAGI. There are 11 amino acids in the CDR3, from cysteine to phenylalanine inclusive. Only the CDR3 part of the read is kept: 33 bases, read in frame from the first base. V is reduced by 7 bases and J by 3 bases, leaving a spacing of 6 bases between them. This sample stems from a study of TIL therapy for anti-PD-1-resistant metastatic lung cancer listed by TCRdb under 2021. Study-level background: Among the enrolled patients, the median age was approximately 56 years (range roughly 35-80), and the median tumor PD-L1 proportion score was under 6.5%. Clonotypes were tracked across tumor, expanded TIL product and serial blood samples by T cell receptor beta sequencing of tumor and peripheral blood. Across the cohort, whole-exome sequencing showed a median non-synonymous tumor mutation burden of roughly 1.5 mutations per megabase. Most of the cohort had lung adenocarcinoma, including a handful of EGFR-mutant tumors and two ALK-rearranged tumors, and half of the patients were either current or former smokers.

On the study overall, not on this receptor specifically: The study protocol defined all tumor marker inferences as exploratory. Compared with baseline intratumoral T cells, expanded TIL cultures were more clonal and less diverse (median clonality about 6% vs 30%, p < 0.0001). Because the cohort was highly selected, with more treatment-naive, never-smoker and oncogene-addicted patients than is typical, generalizability is limited. High clonal turnover was observed in TIL culture, with many enriched product clones not detected in the baseline tumor, which suggested clonal contraction rather than faithful expansion.

TCR beta CDR3 regions were amplified from genomic DNA with the immunoSEQ v3 hsTCRB kit using bias-controlled multiplex PCR. TCR libraries were sequenced on an Illumina NextSeq 500 to around 2 million read pairs for survey level or roughly 4.5-6 million for deep level. The study's own analysis went as follows. Clonality was reported by immunoSEQ Analyzer software, which also assigned V, D and J genes and filtered out non-productive sequences. To compare repertoires between infused TIL and blood, productive Simpson clonality was used along with the Morisita overlap index of productive TRB rearrangements. TCRdb retrieved this table from immuneACCESS and kept in-frame rearrangements only. Not all clones are present; in checked studies, unresolved V genes account for under half, and no reason is known for the remainder. V and J calls and clone size are given by that table; D and trimming were obtained from the DNA. The sample table contains some 12,000 clones; only one count was recorded for roughly 58% of them. Jointly, the top ten make up 7.4% of the sample.

The sequence came from a person between 25 and 80 years old with non-small cell lung cancer. The sequencing used tumor tissue, collected at baseline. The V gene is TRBV6-6 and the J gene is TRBJ1-1; the D gene cannot be resolved reliably. The sequenced DNA: TGTGCCAGCACGGGTTACACTGAAGCTTTCTTT. It codes for CASTGYTEAFF.